This TCR beta chain is from a study of T cell responses to AZD1222 COVID-19 vaccine. Concerning this clone: The antigen is not known.

Study-wide results and caveats: The span of vaccine-associated CD4 TCRs extended across spike, with dominance at 160-218 and 743-854.

Germline CDR1 and CDR2: SNHLY and FYNNEI. V dropped 6 bases and J dropped 5; count of bases not matched to a gene: 7. The CDR3 consists of 15 residues. Generated by immunoSEQ multiplex PCR, the TCRdb table keeps only in-frame clones and is missing some. This table has about 140,000 clones, roughly nine tenths appearing once. The receptor's source is an adult who received the MenACWY meningococcal vaccine as a control. The genes are TRBV2 and TRBJ1-5; 10 nucleotides match TRBD1. The specimen comprised peripheral blood, sampled 28 days after the second dose of the MenACWY control vaccine. The CDR3 is CASRTGTGVDQPQHF. In nucleotides, the CDR3 is TGTGCCAGCAGGACCGGGACAGGGGTCGATCAGCCCCAGCATTTT.